The 29 T cell receptor beta chains listed next were all sequenced from one sample in a study of blood T cell repertoires in COVID-19. Assay used: immunoSEQ multiplex PCR; TCRdb lists only in-frame clones, some missing. The sample includes about 400,000 clones, 88% of them seen just once. Sample: PBMCs or T cells enriched from blood (not recorded which). These receptors originate from a woman aged 40 to 50 with acute COVID-19.

This chain joins TRBV5-4 and TRBJ1-2; D remains unclear. This CDR3 has 15 amino acids. Trimming took 0 bases from V and 5 from J, leaving 14 bases between them. CDR1 and CDR2 (germline): SGHNT, YYREEE (reference sequence). The CDR3: CASSLGVDGEYGYTF. The CDR3 bases are TGTGCCAGCAGCTTGGGGGTCGACGGGGAATATGGCTACACCTTC. Together with reference TRBV5-4 and TRBJ1-2, the CDR3 gives the full variable domain: ETGVTQSPTHLIKTRGQQVTLRCSSQSGHNTVSWYQQALGQGPQFIFQYYREEENGRGNFPPRFSGLQFPNYSSELNVNALELDDSALYLCASSLGVDGEYGYTFGSGTRLTVV.

This chain links TRBV19 with TRBJ1-1; 8 bases align to TRBD1. Losses at the gene ends were 6 bases for V and 4 bases for J; bases not matched to a gene: 7. The CDR3 sequence is 14 residues long. Germline V CDR1 and CDR2: LNHDA, SQIVND (reference sequence). The CDR3 bases are TGTGCCAGTAGACTACAGGGGGTGGCCACTGAAGCTTTCTTT. This sequence encodes CASRLQGVATEAFF.

The genes are TRBV5-5 and TRBJ2-7; a possible D gene is TRBD1 (5 bases). CDR3 length equals 15 residues. V shed 0 bases and J shed 2 bases, with 12 bases lying between them. The germline CDR1 and CDR2 sequences are SGHKS and YYEKEE (reference sequence). CDR3 sequence (DNA): TGTGCCAGCAGCTTGGAGGGGTCAACCACCTACGAGCAGTACTTC. This encodes CASSLEGSTTYEQYF.

The V call is TRBV27, the J call TRBJ2-2; no firm D call. V lost 3 bases and J 3 bases, leaving 11 bases between the germline ends. CDR1 is MNHEY, CDR2 SMNVEV, per germline (reference sequence). The CDR3 runs 15 residues. The CDR3 protein is CASSFPRVDTGELFF. As DNA, the CDR3 is TGTGCCAGCAGTTTCCCCCGGGTCGACACCGGGGAGCTGTTTTTT.

CDR3 sequence (DNA): TGTGCCAGCAGACTCGGGACTAGCGGGAACAATGAGCAGTTCTTC. This gives the protein CASRLGTSGNNEQFF. J is TRBJ2-1 and V is TRBV6-5; TRBD2 matches 13 bases. The V and J ends lost 6 bases and 5 bases, in that order; junction bases with no gene match: 4. Germline values: CDR1 MNHEY, CDR2 SVGAGI. The CDR3 runs 15 residues.

The J gene is TRBJ2-7, the V gene TRBV21-1; TRBD1, as called in the table, went unchecked against the DNA. TRBV21-1 is designated a pseudogene. The CDR3 has 14 amino acids. CDR3 protein: CASSRQGATYEQYF. In DNA, the CDR3 is TGTGCCAGCAGCAGACAGGGCGCTACCTACGAGCAGTACTTC.

The chain uses TRBV18 and TRBJ2-7, with D maybe TRBD2 (5 bases). CDR3 length: 11 residues. The V and J ends lost 5 bases and 7 bases respectively, with 9 bases between them. Germline values: CDR1 KGHSH, CDR2 LQKENI. CDR3 sequence reads: CASSIGGEQYF. Written as DNA, the CDR3 is TGTGCCAGCTCAATAGGAGGAGAGCAGTACTTC.

This clone was counted between two and nine times. J is TRBJ1-1 and V is TRBV6-5; D not resolved. This CDR3 is built from 12 residues. Germline values: CDR1 MNHEY, CDR2 SVGAGI. Trimming cost V 6 bases and J 1 base, with 6 bases left between them. CDR3 bases: TGTGCCAGCAGCTCAGAGAACACTGAAGCTTTCTTT. Protein product: CASSSENTEAFF.

CDR3 DNA sequence: TGTGCCAGCTCACCGATTGACAGGGGCCGTGGGGGCTACACCTTC. This encodes CASSPIDRGRGGYTF. V is TRBV18 and J is TRBJ1-2, with 8 bases lining up with TRBD1. CDR3 size: 15 residues. The germline CDR1 and CDR2 sequences are KGHSH and LQKENI. V lost 3 bases to trimming and J lost 8 bases; unmatched junction nucleotides: 11.

This chain connects TRBV5-6 to TRBJ1-1, with D perhaps TRBD1 (6 bases). The V and J ends lost 3 bases and 7 bases respectively, with 19 bases between them. CDR3 length: 15 residues. CDR1 and CDR2 from the germline V gene are SGHDT and YYEEEE. CDR3 residues: CASSWGPGGNSEAFF. In DNA, the CDR3 is TGTGCCAGCAGCTGGGGGCCGGGGGGTAATAGTGAAGCTTTCTTT.

The chain uses TRBV7-8 and TRBJ2-2; 16 nucleotides align to TRBD2. CDR1 and CDR2 (germline): SGHVS, FQNEAQ. Germline trimming cut 3 bases from V and 3 bases from J; bases unmatched to any gene: 4. The CDR3 extends over 18 amino acids. This CDR3 is CASSFLGTSGGDTGELFF. CDR3 DNA sequence: TGTGCCAGCAGCTTCCTTGGGACTAGCGGGGGGGACACCGGGGAGCTGTTTTTT.

The V and J genes are TRBV9 and TRBJ2-5; TRBD1 aligns across 9 bases. The CDR3 totals 15 residues. V lost 4 bases, J lost 2 bases, and 6 bases stayed unmatched. Germline V gives CDR1 SGDLS, CDR2 YYNGEE. CDR3 coding DNA: TGTGCCAGCAGCACCCAGACAGGGGGTCAAGAGACCCAGTACTTC. Amino acid sequence: CASSTQTGGQETQYF. Full variable domain (remainder filled in from reference TRBV9 and TRBJ2-5): DSGVTQTPKHLITATGQRVTLRCSPRSGDLSVYWYQQSLDQGLQFLIQYYNGEERAKGNILERFSAQQFPDLHSELNLSSLELGDSALYFCASSTQTGGQETQYFGPGTRLLVL.

This rearrangement joins TRBV2 to TRBJ2-5; tentatively, D is TRBD1 (6 bases). The CDR3 runs to 14 residues. V lost 3 bases to trimming and J lost 1 base, with 9 bases between them. The germline V gene has CDR1 SNHLY and CDR2 FYNNEI. In DNA form, the CDR3 reads TGTGCCAGCAGTGACAGGGGTACCCAAGAGACCCAGTACTTC. Protein sequence: CASSDRGTQETQYF. Based on the CDR3 plus reference TRBV2 and TRBJ2-5, the full variable domain is EPEVTQTPSHQVTQMGQEVILRCVPISNHLYFYWYRQILGQKVEFLVSFYNNEISEKSEIFDDQFSVERPDGSNFTLKIRSTKLEDSAMYFCASSDRGTQETQYFGPGTRLLVL.

The rearrangement links TRBV27 to TRBJ2-7, with 9 bases identical to TRBD2. The CDR3 extends over 13 amino acids. J gave up 11 bases and V 5 bases, and 10 bases lay outside the gene matches. Germline CDR1 MNHEY, CDR2 SMNVEV (reference sequence). The CDR3 protein is CASSKLAGIPEYF. The CDR3 nucleotides are TGTGCCAGCAGTAAGCTAGCGGGGATTCCCGAGTACTTC.

This chain uses TRBV5-1 with TRBJ2-3; 9 nucleotides agree with TRBD2. With 0 bases clipped from V and 1 base from J, the junction kept 3 bases outside the gene matches. CDR3 length equals 16 residues. In germline, CDR1 is SGHRS, CDR2 YFSETQ. This chain's CDR3 is CASSLDSGGGTDTQYF. As DNA, the CDR3 is TGCGCCAGCAGCTTGGATAGCGGGGGCGGCACAGATACGCAGTATTTT.

The sample holds one count of this clone. The rearrangement links TRBV20-1 to TRBJ2-3; D is unclear. This CDR3 has 13 amino acids. Germline V gene lookup returns CDR1 DFQATT and CDR2 SNEGSKA (reference sequence). V was cut by 3 bases and J by 0 bases, with 7 bases left in between. The CDR3: CSASQASTDTQYF. Here the CDR3 DNA reads TGCAGTGCTAGTCAAGCTAGCACAGATACGCAGTATTTT.

The rearrangement joins TRBV5-1 to TRBJ1-1; 9 bases agree with TRBD1. CDR1 is SGHRS and CDR2 is YFSETQ in the germline V gene. V was pared by 4 bases and J by 4 bases, with 8 bases of the junction left unmatched. CDR3 length equals 15 residues. CDR3 region: CASSTLTGGRTEAFF. The CDR3 DNA reads TGCGCCAGCAGCACCCTAACAGGGGGCCGCACTGAAGCTTTCTTT. Variable domain in full (rest from reference TRBV5-1 and TRBJ1-1): KAGVTQTPRYLIKTRGQQVTLSCSPISGHRSVSWYQQTPGQGLQFLFEYFSETQRNKGNFPGRFSGRQFSNSRSEMNVSTLELGDSALYLCASSTLTGGRTEAFFGQGTRLTVV.

The rearrangement uses TRBV27 and TRBJ1-2; D might be TRBD1 (5 bases). Trimming removed 3 bases at V and 0 bases at J, with 11 bases between. The CDR3 has 15 amino acids. CDR1 and CDR2 from the germline V gene are MNHEY and SMNVEV (reference sequence). In DNA, the CDR3 is TGTGCCAGCAGTTTTTGGGCAGGGACTAACTATGGCTACACCTTC. This codes for CASSFWAGTNYGYTF.

This clone was counted between two and nine times. V and J are TRBV2 and TRBJ2-7; maybe TRBD2 (6 bases). The CDR3 is 16 amino acids. Trimming stripped 7 bases from V and 3 bases from J, with 22 bases between. Per germline, CDR1 SNHLY and CDR2 FYNNEI. CDR3 DNA sequence: TGTGCCAGCAAGGAGGGGTTGATTGGAAATTACTACGAGCAGTACTTC. It specifies CASKEGLIGNYYEQYF.

V usage is TRBV20-1 and J usage is TRBJ2-7; D unresolved. Looked up from germline, CDR1 is DFQATT and CDR2 is SNEGSKA (reference sequence). CDR3 length: 12 amino acids. V dropped 3 bases and J dropped 2 bases, with 8 bases sitting between them. The CDR3 protein is CSASSEPYEQYF. Here the CDR3 DNA reads TGCAGTGCTAGTAGTGAGCCCTACGAGCAGTACTTC.

V usage is TRBV7-9 and J usage is TRBJ1-1, with TRBD1 identical over 7 bases. Germline-derived CDR1 and CDR2 are SEHNR and FQNEAQ (reference sequence). The CDR3 consists of 14 residues. V shed 1 base and J 7 bases; nucleotides not matched to a gene: 6. For the CDR3, the DNA is TGTGCCAGCAGCTTAGTCGTGACAGGGTATGAAGCTTTCTTT. Encoded protein: CASSLVVTGYEAFF.

The count of this clone is one. In DNA, the CDR3 is TGTGCCAGCAGCTTAACATTTGGACAGACGCAGTATTTT. Protein product: CASSLTFGQTQYF. The chain has TRBV13 and TRBJ2-3, with D possibly TRBD1 on 6 matching bases. The CDR3 covers 13 residues. In germline, CDR1 is PRHDT, CDR2 FYEKMQ (reference sequence). The V and J ends lost 2 bases and 9 bases respectively, with 12 bases between them.

This chain connects TRBV5-1 to TRBJ1-1, with 10 bases that match TRBD1. V lost 4 bases and J lost 1; bases outside the gene matches: 10. Germline-derived CDR1 and CDR2 are SGHRS and YFSETQ. The CDR3 extends over 17 amino acids. The CDR3 sequence: CASSGPGTGAGNTEAFF. CDR3 coding DNA: TGCGCCAGCAGCGGGCCCGGGACAGGGGCCGGGAACACTGAAGCTTTCTTT. The full variable domain, with the rest looked up from reference TRBV5-1 and TRBJ1-1, is KAGVTQTPRYLIKTRGQQVTLSCSPISGHRSVSWYQQTPGQGLQFLFEYFSETQRNKGNFPGRFSGRQFSNSRSEMNVSTLELGDSALYLCASSGPGTGAGNTEAFFGQGTRLTVV.

V is TRBV29-1 and J is TRBJ2-5; the D gene is possibly TRBD1 (6 bases). Germline V lookup: CDR1 SQVTM, CDR2 ANQGSEA. V was clipped by 7 bases and J by 5 bases, with 11 bases between them. The CDR3 runs 11 residues. The CDR3 DNA reads as TGCAGCGCTAAAAGGGGGGAGACCCAGTACTTC. It yields the protein CSAKRGETQYF.

The rearrangement links TRBV5-1 to TRBJ2-5, with TRBD2 matching over 8 bases. Germline CDR1 SGHRS, CDR2 YFSETQ. V lost 7 bases to trimming and J lost 5 bases; unmatched junction nucleotides: 1. This CDR3 contains 11 residues. In nucleotides, the CDR3 is TGCGCCAGCCGACTAGCGGAGACCCAGTACTTC. This sequence encodes CASRLAETQYF.

This clone was seen once. J is TRBJ1-5 and V is TRBV11-2; D remains unclear. CDR1 and CDR2 from the germline V gene are SGHAT and FQNNGV. This CDR3 has 15 residues. The V gene lost 0 bases and the J gene lost 2 bases, with 8 bases spanning the gap. The CDR3 sequence is CASSLDHAGNQPQHF. The CDR3, as DNA: TGTGCCAGCAGCTTAGATCACGCGGGCAATCAGCCCCAGCATTTT.

The CDR3 DNA follows: TGTGCCTGGGACCCGGGACAGGGGTGGTCACCCCTCCACTTT. Translated, it gives CAWDPGQGWSPLHF. The chain recombines TRBV30 with TRBJ1-6, with TRBD1 matching 10 bases. CDR1 and CDR2 from the germline V gene are GTSNPN and SVGIG (reference sequence). The length of the CDR3 is 14 residues. With V trimmed by 5 bases and J by 10 bases, 8 bases remained unmatched.

The chain has TRBV2 and TRBJ2-1; 8 positions match TRBD2. The CDR3 extends over 14 amino acids. Germline CDR1 and CDR2: SNHLY and FYNNEI. The V and J ends lost 9 bases and 9 bases, in that order; junction bases with no gene match: 13. The CDR3 spells CARETQTSGGEQFF. CDR3 bases: TGTGCCAGGGAGACCCAAACCAGCGGGGGTGAGCAGTTCTTC.

The chain links TRBV9 to TRBJ2-2; 8 bases map to TRBD2. The CDR3 consists of 16 residues. Germline trimming cut 4 bases from V and 1 base from J; bases unmatched to any gene: 6. Looked up from germline, CDR1 is SGDLS and CDR2 is YYNGEE. CDR3 sequence: CASSSPGGVNTGELFF. The DNA of the CDR3 is TGTGCCAGCAGCTCCCCCGGGGGGGTGAACACCGGGGAGCTGTTTTTT.